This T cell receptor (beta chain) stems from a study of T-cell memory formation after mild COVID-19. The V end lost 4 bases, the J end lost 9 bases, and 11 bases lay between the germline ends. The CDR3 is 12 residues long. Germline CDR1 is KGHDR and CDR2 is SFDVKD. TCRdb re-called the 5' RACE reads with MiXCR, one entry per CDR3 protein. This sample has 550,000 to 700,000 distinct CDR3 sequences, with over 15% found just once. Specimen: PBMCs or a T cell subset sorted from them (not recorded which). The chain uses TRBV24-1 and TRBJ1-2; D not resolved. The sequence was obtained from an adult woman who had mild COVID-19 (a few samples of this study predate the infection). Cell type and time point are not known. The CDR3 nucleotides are TGTGCCACCAGTGACCCCGGGCAAAGCTACACCTTC. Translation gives CATSDPGQSYTF.